The 24 T cell receptor beta chains listed next were all sequenced from one sample in a study of human T cells and chemical hapten exposure. The time point denotes: patch test 2, 6 weeks after DPC sensitization. Treatment here: therapeutic diphenylcyclopropenone sensitization with weekly scalp DPC. TCRdb ran MiXCR on the RACE reads and lists one entry per CDR3 protein. The repertoire holds some 82,000 distinct CDR3 sequences, with 6.5% to 8% as singletons. Sample: whole blood, taken in connection with sensitization to the hapten diphenylcyclopropenone (DPC). The receptors originated from a woman aged 25 to 39 with alopecia areata. Some clones in this sample may be carry-over from other donors' samples.

This rearrangement joins TRBV6-2 or TRBV6-3 to TRBJ1-1, with D perhaps matching TRBD1 (6 bases). Trimming removed 2 bases from V and 7 bases from J, with 14 bases in between. The CDR3 contains 14 residues. Per germline, CDR1 MNHEY and CDR2 SVGEGT. This CDR3 is CASSYAAGDLEAFF. Here the CDR3 DNA reads TGTGCCAGCAGTTACGCGGCAGGGGACCTTGAAGCTTTCTTT.

This clonotype was counted many times. V gene TRBV27 combines with J gene TRBJ2-7, with D possibly being TRBD2 (6 bases). Germline V lookup: CDR1 MNHEY, CDR2 SMNVEV (reference sequence). V was cut by 8 bases and J by 6 bases, with 20 bases left in between. The CDR3 is 14 amino acids. CDR3 bases: TGTGCCAGCTCCTGGGGGGTCGGCGGATCCGAGCAGTACTTC. Protein sequence: CASSWGVGGSEQYF.

Ten or more counts support this clonotype. J is TRBJ1-5 and V is TRBV30; 7 bases map to TRBD1. The germline V gene has CDR1 GTSNPN and CDR2 SVGIG (reference sequence). The CDR3 runs 15 residues. After removal of 2 bases from V and 0 bases from J, the junction contained 4 bases not matched to a gene. The CDR3 DNA reads TGTGCCTGGAGTCCTCAGGGGGTTAGCAATCAGCCCCAGCATTTT. Amino acids: CAWSPQGVSNQPQHF.

In its sample, this clonotype was seen many times. The chain recombines TRBV6-2 or TRBV6-3 with TRBJ2-1, with 10 bases identical to TRBD2. CDR1 MNHEY and CDR2 SVGEGT come from the germline V gene. The junction had 4 bases not matched to a gene; V was cut back by 10 bases and J by 4 bases. The CDR3 contains 13 residues. CDR3 sequence: CATRAGGYNEQFF. The CDR3 nucleotides read TGTGCCACCCGAGCGGGGGGGTACAATGAGCAGTTCTTC.

This clonotype was observed many times. The gene calls are TRBV7-3 and TRBJ2-3; TRBD1 aligns across 9 bases. Germline V gene sequence: CDR1 SGHTA, CDR2 FQGTGA. J lost 4 bases, V lost 1 base, and 3 bases had no gene match. The CDR3 sequence is 15 residues long. The CDR3 sequence: CASSLMGQGADTQYF. CDR3 nucleotides: TGTGCCAGCAGCTTAATGGGACAGGGTGCAGATACGCAGTATTTT.

This clonotype came up many times. CDR3 region: CASRPTPYGYTF. The CDR3 region has the DNA TGTGCCAGCAGACCGACACCCTATGGCTACACCTTC. The chain employs TRBV7-9 and TRBJ1-2, with D unresolved. Trimming shortened V by 6 bases and J by 4 bases, and 9 bases separated the two germline ends. Germline CDR1 is SEHNR and CDR2 is FQNEAQ (reference sequence). The CDR3 is 12 amino acids.

This clonotype was seen repeatedly, ten times or more. The chain combines TRBV20-1 with TRBJ1-5; 7 bases fit TRBD1. The J segment lost 0 bases and the V segment lost 4 bases, leaving 6 bases of the junction unmatched. The CDR3 is made up of 15 amino acids. CDR1 and CDR2 from the germline V gene are DFQATT and SNEGSKA (reference sequence). CDR3 DNA sequence: TGCAGTGCTACCACAGGGGACCGTAGCAATCAGCCCCAGCATTTT. Translation: CSATTGDRSNQPQHF.

This sequence joins TRBV19 and TRBJ2-7; 10 bases agree with TRBD1. The CDR3 is 15 amino acids. Germline V gene sequence: CDR1 LNHDA, CDR2 SQIVND (reference sequence). V lost 7 bases, J lost 2 bases, and 8 bases stayed unmatched. The CDR3 sequence: CASTPGGQGTYEQYF. The CDR3 region has the DNA TGTGCCAGTACTCCAGGGGGACAGGGGACCTACGAGCAGTACTTC.

CDR3 protein: CASRSSSIVTYYGYTF. CDR3 bases: TGTGCCAGCAGGTCCTCATCTATCGTAACCTACTATGGCTACACCTTC. V is TRBV12-3 or TRBV12-4 and J is TRBJ1-2; D remains unclear. Trimming removed 6 bases from V and 3 bases from J, with 20 bases in between. CDR3 length: 16 amino acids.

This clonotype showed up just a few times. The genes are TRBV7-8 and TRBJ1-1; D might be TRBD1 (6 bases). The CDR3 loop spans 15 amino acids. V was clipped by 0 bases and J by 4 bases, with 12 bases between them. The germline V gene has CDR1 SGHVS and CDR2 FQNEAQ. The CDR3: CASSLARGGATEAFF. DNA for the CDR3: TGTGCCAGCAGCTTAGCGAGGGGGGGGGCCACTGAAGCTTTCTTT.

This clonotype was picked up many times. The chain employs TRBV6-1 and TRBJ1-1; TRBD1 matches at 9 bases. Per germline, CDR1 MNHNS and CDR2 SASEGT. Trimming took 7 bases from V and 7 from J; bases not matched to a gene: 7. This CDR3 region has 13 residues. Written as DNA, the CDR3 is TGTGCCAGCATTATTGACAGGGGGGGTGAAGCTTTCTTT. Its protein product is CASIIDRGGEAFF.

This clonotype was seen a handful of times. V usage is TRBV19 and J usage is TRBJ1-5; TRBD1 is a possible D gene (5 bases). The CDR3 spans 14 residues. CDR1 and CDR2 (germline): LNHDA, SQIVND (reference sequence). Trimming removed 3 bases from V and 7 bases from J, with 13 bases in between. The chain's CDR3 is CASSISEGWQPQHF. The DNA of the CDR3 is TGTGCCAGTAGTATTTCTGAGGGGTGGCAGCCCCAGCATTTT.

About this clonotype itself: Just one base apart from a much larger clone, this may be a read error. This chain links TRBV12-5 with TRBJ2-3, with a possible D match to TRBD1 (6 bases). Germline V gives CDR1 LGHNT, CDR2 FRNRAP. CDR3 length equals 15 residues. Trimming took 6 bases from V and 2 from J, leaving 15 bases between them. CDR3 protein: CASGPTGLATDTQYF. The CDR3 DNA sequence: TGTGCTAGTGGACCCACAGGGCTCGCCACAGATACGCAGTATTTT.

This clonotype was observed at least ten times. This chain joins TRBV5-8 and TRBJ1-2; D perhaps matches TRBD1 (6 bases). CDR3 length equals 15 residues. CDR1 is SGHTS and CDR2 is YDEGEE in the germline V gene. Trimming pared 7 bases from V and 4 bases from J, leaving 20 bases between. The CDR3 DNA is TGTGCCAGCGTGCTGGGGGCTGGGATCCTCTATGGCTACACCTTC. Protein product: CASVLGAGILYGYTF.

Ten or more counts support this clonotype. J is TRBJ1-4 and V is TRBV5-1, with D unresolved. The CDR3 loop spans 15 amino acids. Germline V CDR1 and CDR2: SGHRS, YFSETQ. Trimming stripped 4 bases from V and 0 bases from J, with 10 bases between. The CDR3 loop reads CASSLDVATNEKLFF. CDR3 DNA sequence: TGCGCCAGCAGCCTGGATGTTGCAACTAATGAAAAACTGTTTTTT.

This chain connects TRBV2 to TRBJ1-2; 7 nucleotides line up with TRBD1. The CDR3 has 15 residues. Per germline, CDR1 SNHLY and CDR2 FYNNEI. Trimming cost V 3 bases and J 6 bases; bases outside gene matches: 10. CDR3 DNA: TGTGCCAGCAGTGATAATGGCGGCAGGGGGAATGGCTACACCTTC. Its translation: CASSDNGGRGNGYTF.

There are many counts of this clonotype. This chain uses TRBV6-6 with TRBJ2-3; the D is unclear. The germline gives CDR1 MNHNY, CDR2 SVGAGI (reference sequence). CDR3 length equals 13 residues. V lost 4 bases and J 1 base, leaving 6 bases between the germline ends. CDR3 sequence: CASSSQGTDTQYF. The CDR3 DNA is TGTGCCAGCAGTTCTCAGGGCACAGATACGCAGTATTTT.

With regard to this clonotype: A much larger clone lies one base from this, so it may be a read error. The gene calls are TRBV12-3 or TRBV12-4 and TRBJ1-3; D is undetermined. The CDR3 runs to 14 residues. Trimming shortened V by 6 bases and J by 8 bases, and 17 bases separated the two germline ends. The CDR3 bases are TGTGCCAGCAGGGTTTTTCGAAGGGTAGACACCATATATTTT. Translated, it gives CASRVFRRVDTIYF.

A note on this clonotype: A much larger clone differs from this one at a single base, so this may be a read error. The chain uses TRBV5-1 and TRBJ1-1; D is undetermined. The germline gives CDR1 SGHRS, CDR2 YFSETQ. This CDR3 spans 14 amino acids. The CDR3 loop reads CTSSAAPVATEAFF. The CDR3 DNA is TGCACCAGCAGCGCAGCCCCGGTGGCCACTGAAGCTTTCTTT.

This clonotype has at least ten counts. This chain joins TRBV18 and TRBJ2-3; weak D call: TRBD2 (5 bases). Per the germline V gene, CDR1 is KGHSH and CDR2 is LQKENI. The CDR3 spans 15 residues. The germline V and J ends were trimmed by 6 bases and 4 bases, with 17 bases remaining between them. As DNA, the CDR3 is TGTGCCAGCTCGCCTCCTAGTCCTAGCCCAGATACGCAGTATTTT. The encoded protein is CASSPPSPSPDTQYF.

This clonotype was found a few times. V is TRBV18 and J is TRBJ2-7; either TRBD1 or TRBD2 may fit D (5 bases each). The CDR3 runs to 13 residues. Trimming took off 1 base at V and 4 bases at J, with 8 bases between the two ends. Germline CDR1 KGHSH, CDR2 LQKENI. DNA of the CDR3: TGTGCCAGCTCACCACTGGGGGTTTACGAGCAGTACTTC. Encoded protein: CASSPLGVYEQYF.

This clonotype was observed a few times. The chain joins TRBV3-1 to TRBJ1-1; the match to TRBD1 covers 10 bases. V shed 0 bases, J shed 6 bases, and the junction held 4 bases outside the gene matches. The CDR3 length is 15 residues. Germline lookup yields CDR1 LGHDT and CDR2 YNNKEL (reference sequence). CDR3: CASSQDGQGGAEAFF. DNA for the CDR3: TGTGCCAGCAGCCAAGATGGACAGGGGGGTGCTGAAGCTTTCTTT.

Only a few counts were recorded for this clonotype. V is TRBV20-1 and J is TRBJ1-1; D perhaps matches TRBD1 (6 bases). Germline CDR1 DFQATT, CDR2 SNEGSKA (reference sequence). V lost 2 bases to trimming and J lost 5 bases, with 18 bases between them. CDR3 size: 15 residues. CDR3 nucleotide sequence: TGCAGTGCTAGATCTGGGGGTAGGGGGAGGACTGAAGCTTTCTTT. Residues: CSARSGGRGRTEAFF.

This clonotype has a count of ten or more. V and J are TRBV7-2 and TRBJ2-5; TRBD2 agrees at 9 bases. The trim removed 8 bases at V and 9 bases at J, leaving 13 bases unmatched. Germline assignment: CDR1 SGHTA and CDR2 FQGNSA. The CDR3 totals 14 residues. The CDR3 bases are TGTGCCAGCCTCGGTACTAGCGGGCCCGGGGCCCAGTACTTC. Its protein is CASLGTSGPGAQYF.